These 13 T cell receptor beta chains came from one sample sequenced in a study of shared clonotypes between healthy human individuals. Assay: immunoSEQ multiplex PCR; the TCRdb copy retains only in-frame clones and omits some. The sample shows around 83,000 clones, about 64% of them seen only once. The sequenced material came from memory CD8+ T cells sorted from blood. Subset in this sample: CD45RO+ cells pooled with CCR7-negative TemRA cells. These receptors came from a man aged 30 to 39 in good health.

V usage is TRBV6-5 and J usage is TRBJ1-1; TRBD1 matches at 7 bases. The V segment lost 2 bases and the J segment 7 bases; nucleotides outside the gene matches: 7. Germline CDR1 reads MNHEY; CDR2 reads SVGAGI. The CDR3 consists of 14 residues. The CDR3 coding sequence is TGTGCCAGCAGTTACAGACCCGCAGGGGGTGAAGCTTTCTTT. It is translated as CASSYRPAGGEAFF.

V gene TRBV5-1 combines with J gene TRBJ2-7, with D uncertain. The V and J ends lost 0 bases and 3 bases respectively, with 10 bases between them. Germline V gene lookup returns CDR1 SGHRS and CDR2 YFSETQ. The CDR3 consists of 14 residues. The CDR3 DNA sequence: TGCGCCAGCAGCTTGGGGCAGCTTGTCTACGAGCAGTACTTC. This sequence encodes CASSLGQLVYEQYF.

This clone was counted only a few times. This chain links TRBV7-6 with TRBJ2-1, with 10 bases aligning to TRBD1. Trimming removed 1 base from V and 5 bases from J; junction bases left unmatched: 2. The V gene's germline CDR1 is SGHVS and CDR2 FNYEAQ. The CDR3 runs 15 residues. The CDR3 coding sequence is TGTGCCAGCAGCTTAGGGACAGGGGGGCACAATGAGCAGTTCTTC. Protein: CASSLGTGGHNEQFF.

This clone appeared many times. V gene TRBV28 combines with J gene TRBJ2-7; D is unresolved. V lost 4 bases, J lost 0 bases, and 19 bases lay in between. The CDR3 extends over 17 amino acids. CDR1 is MDHEN and CDR2 is SYDVKM in the germline V gene. CDR3 sequence: CASSSDGVGSYSYEQYF. CDR3 sequence (DNA): TGTGCCAGCAGTTCCGATGGAGTCGGCAGTTACTCCTACGAGCAGTACTTC. The whole variable domain, remainder taken from reference TRBV28 and TRBJ2-7, is DVKVTQSSRYLVKRTGEKVFLECVQDMDHENMFWYRQDPGLGLRLIYFSYDVKMKEKGDIPEGYSVSREKKERFSLILESASTNQTSMYLCASSSDGVGSYSYEQYFGPGTRLTVT.

This chain links TRBV18 with TRBJ1-5, with D possibly being TRBD1 (6 bases). CDR1 and CDR2 from the germline V gene are KGHSH and LQKENI. The length of the CDR3 is 16 residues. Trimming removed 0 bases at V and 5 bases at J, with 14 bases between. CDR3 sequence reads: CASSPPGQTYYQPQHF. In DNA form, the CDR3 reads TGTGCCAGCTCACCACCCGGACAGACGTATTATCAGCCCCAGCATTTT.

The genes are TRBV6-5 and TRBJ1-1; D not certain. Per the germline V gene, CDR1 is MNHEY and CDR2 is SVGAGI. V was pared by 4 bases and J by 1 base, with 13 bases between. This CDR3 comprises 15 residues. CDR3 DNA sequence: TGTGCCAGCAGTTTTTACGCCAGGACGAACACTGAAGCTTTCTTT. Amino acids: CASSFYARTNTEAFF.

This clone has at least ten counts. The V gene is TRBV28, the J gene TRBJ1-2; 7 nucleotides agree with TRBD1. V gave up 6 bases and J gave up 3 bases; unmatched junction bases: 10. The CDR3 has 15 amino acids. The V gene's germline CDR1 is MDHEN and CDR2 SYDVKM. CDR3 bases: TGTGCCAGCAGCCGCCTCAGACAGGGTTACTATGGCTACACCTTC. Translation: CASSRLRQGYYGYTF.

This rearrangement joins TRBV5-1 to TRBJ2-1, with 16 bases that match TRBD2. Germline V CDR1 and CDR2: SGHRS, YFSETQ. After removal of 3 bases from V and 4 bases from J, the junction contained 16 bases not matched to a gene. The CDR3 runs to 21 residues. CDR3 protein: CASSSDRGPGLAGGKYNEQFF. The CDR3, as DNA: TGCGCCAGCAGCTCAGACAGGGGCCCGGGACTAGCGGGAGGGAAATACAATGAGCAGTTCTTC.

This clone has more than one count but fewer than ten. The J gene is TRBJ2-1, the V gene TRBV9; 12 positions agree with TRBD2. Germline V gives CDR1 SGDLS, CDR2 YYNGEE. V was clipped by 4 bases and J by 5 bases; unmatched bases: 4. This CDR3 spans 15 amino acids. The CDR3 DNA is TGTGCCAGCAGCCTAGCGGGAGGGTCCAACAATGAGCAGTTCTTC. Its translation: CASSLAGGSNNEQFF.

On this clone: This likely traces to a read error, being one base from a far larger clone. Other DNA sequences within the sample encode an identical CDR3. The chain joins TRBV10-2 to TRBJ1-5; D gene uncertain. V was clipped by 0 bases and J by 0 bases, with 9 bases between them. CDR3 length: 16 amino acids. Germline CDR1 WSHSY, CDR2 SAAADI. The CDR3 DNA is TGCGCCAGCAGTGAGTCGCCGGGGAATAGCAATCAGCCCCAGCATTTT. Protein: CASSESPGNSNQPQHF.

The chain couples TRBV19 to TRBJ2-1, with D perhaps TRBD2 (6 bases). The CDR3 consists of 12 residues. Trimming shortened V by 5 bases and J by 8 bases, and 10 bases separated the two germline ends. Germline-derived CDR1 and CDR2 are LNHDA and SQIVND (reference sequence). The CDR3 DNA reads as TGTGCCAGTAGTTGGGGGGATTATGAGCAGTTCTTC. As protein: CASSWGDYEQFF.

This clone was seen at least ten times. This chain connects TRBV28 to TRBJ2-7, with 9 bases matching TRBD1. The length of the CDR3 is 13 residues. Trimming at V came to 8 bases and at J to 1 base, leaving 3 bases not matched to a gene. Germline CDR1 reads MDHEN; CDR2 reads SYDVKM. The CDR3 DNA follows: TGTGCCAGCGAGGGACAGGGTTCCTACGAGCAGTACTTC. This sequence encodes CASEGQGSYEQYF.

V usage is TRBV28 and J usage is TRBJ2-1; no definite D call. The germline CDR1 and CDR2 sequences are MDHEN and SYDVKM. The CDR3 totals 12 residues. Trimming removed 2 bases from V and 7 bases from J, with 6 bases in between. The CDR3 region is CASSLTRNEQFF. For the CDR3, the DNA is TGTGCCAGCAGTTTAACAAGAAATGAGCAGTTCTTC.